This entry lists 3 T cell receptor beta chains sequenced from one sample in a study of liver allograft versus peripheral blood T cells. Study at large: Comparing T cell receptor repertoires in transplanted livers with those in recipients' peripheral blood was part of the design.

TCRdb called the reads again in MiXCR, with one record for every CDR3 protein. The data show about 6,000 distinct CDR3 sequences, around 15% seen once. The origin of the receptors is a human patient who had a liver transplant. Certain T cells may be donor cells from the graft.

The sample holds a few counts of this clonotype. The rearrangement links TRBV28 to TRBJ2-7; D is perhaps TRBD1 (6 bases). Trimming shortened V by 5 bases and J by 7 bases, and 15 bases separated the two germline ends. CDR1 and CDR2 (germline): MDHEN, SYDVKM. There are 13 residues in the CDR3. CDR3 DNA sequence: TGTGCCAGCAGTCCCCCCGAGACAGGAGAGCAGTACTTC. Its protein is CASSPPETGEQYF. The full variable domain, with the rest looked up from reference TRBV28 and TRBJ2-7, is DVKVTQSSRYLVKRTGEKVFLECVQDMDHENMFWYRQDPGLGLRLIYFSYDVKMKEKGDIPEGYSVSREKKERFSLILESASTNQTSMYLCASSPPETGEQYFGPGTRLTVT.

The rearrangement uses TRBV24-1 and TRBJ2-5; unclear D gene. The V and J ends lost 3 bases and 4 bases respectively, with 2 bases between them. The CDR3 is made up of 11 amino acids. Germline V gene data show CDR1 as KGHDR and CDR2 as SFDVKD. CDR3 in amino acids: CATSDIETQYF. The CDR3 DNA follows: TGTGCCACCAGTGATATAGAGACCCAGTACTTC.

This clonotype has more than one count but fewer than ten. V is TRBV5-6 and J is TRBJ2-3, with D unresolved. CDR3 size: 14 residues. The ends were cut back, 1 base at V and 2 bases at J, with 8 bases in the middle. Germline V gene sequence: CDR1 SGHDT, CDR2 YYEEEE. The CDR3 is CASSLLGFTDTQYF. The CDR3 DNA reads as TGTGCCAGCAGCTTGCTGGGGTTCACAGATACGCAGTATTTT.